Listed here are 12 T cell receptor beta chains from one sample, sequenced in a study of blood T cell repertoires in COVID-19. This table comes from immunoSEQ multiplex PCR, and its TCRdb copy is limited to in-frame clones, with some not included. The repertoire includes over 85,000 clones, 91% of them detected once, and roughly 4.5% sits in the top ten. Material: peripheral blood. The receptors were gathered from a man younger than 35 with acute or convalescent COVID-19.

The J gene is TRBJ2-1, the V gene TRBV6-4, with 8 bases matching TRBD1. Looked up from germline, CDR1 is MRHNA and CDR2 is SNTAGT. This CDR3 has 15 amino acids. V trimming: 5 bases; J trimming: 3 bases; junction bases outside the gene matches: 6. The CDR3 DNA reads TGTGCCAGCAGTAAAGCAGGGGGCATCTACAATGAGCAGTTCTTC. This translates into CASSKAGGIYNEQFF.

The V and J genes are TRBV19 and TRBJ1-1; 8 bases fit TRBD1. The germline V gene has CDR1 LNHDA and CDR2 SQIVND (reference sequence). The CDR3 is 15 residues long. With 5 bases clipped from V and 7 bases from J, the junction kept 12 bases outside the gene matches. The CDR3 bases are TGTGCCAGTAGTTCGGTGGGTGGACAGGGTGTTGAAGCTTTCTTT. It is translated as CASSSVGGQGVEAFF.

The gene calls are TRBV5-1 and TRBJ2-1; the match to TRBD1 covers 7 bases. Germline loops: CDR1 SGHRS, CDR2 YFSETQ. The ends lost 5 bases at V and 5 bases at J; junction bases unmatched: 10. The CDR3 runs to 15 residues. The CDR3 DNA is TGCGCCAGCAGGTCGAACTTTGGGACAGACAATGAGCAGTTCTTC. Amino acid sequence: CASRSNFGTDNEQFF.

The chain couples TRBV4-1 to TRBJ1-2, with a tentative D call TRBD1 (6 bases). The CDR3 runs to 16 residues. The germline CDR1 and CDR2 sequences are MGHRA and YSYEKL. With 1 base removed from V and 2 bases from J, the gap between germline ends came to 14 bases. The DNA for the CDR3 is TGCGCCAGCAGCCAAGCCACCGGGACACCGAACTATGGCTACACCTTC. Encoded protein: CASSQATGTPNYGYTF.

The CDR3 DNA is TGTGCCAGCTCACCTTATCCAGGGGAAAAACTGTTTTTT. Protein product: CASSPYPGEKLFF. The genes are TRBV18 and TRBJ1-4; possibly TRBD1 for D (5 bases). This CDR3 region has 13 residues. Trimming removed 3 bases from V and 8 bases from J, with 10 bases in between. Germline loops: CDR1 KGHSH, CDR2 LQKENI.

V gene TRBV10-3 combines with J gene TRBJ2-5; tentative D call: TRBD2 (6 bases). V was clipped by 0 bases and J by 5 bases, with 13 bases between them. This CDR3 is 15 amino acids long. Germline loops: CDR1 ENHRY, CDR2 SYGVKD. Here the CDR3 reads CAISESWGVRETQYF. The CDR3 DNA sequence: TGTGCCATCAGTGAGTCGTGGGGGGTGCGGGAGACCCAGTACTTC.

This chain uses TRBV30 with TRBJ1-5; no reliable D call. The CDR3 runs 16 residues. The ends were cut back, 2 bases at V and 2 bases at J, with 16 bases in the middle. The germline CDR1 and CDR2 sequences are GTSNPN and SVGIG (reference sequence). The CDR3 is CAWSHNSGQGNQPQHF. In DNA form, the CDR3 reads TGTGCCTGGAGTCATAACAGTGGGCAGGGCAATCAGCCCCAGCATTTT.

The gene calls are TRBV9 and TRBJ2-1; 9 nucleotides agree with TRBD1. The CDR3 has 16 residues. V lost 2 bases and J lost 5; bases outside the gene matches: 8. CDR1 is SGDLS and CDR2 is YYNGEE in the germline V gene. The CDR3 is CASSVGPGTGNNEQFF. The CDR3 DNA follows: TGTGCCAGCAGCGTTGGTCCCGGGACAGGGAACAATGAGCAGTTCTTC.

The chain uses TRBV10-1 and TRBJ1-1; D unresolved. V was pared by 1 base and J by 0 bases, with 12 bases between. Germline values: CDR1 WNHNN, CDR2 SYGVQD (reference sequence). The CDR3 extends over 16 amino acids. The CDR3 nucleotides are TGCGCCAGCAGTGAGTGGCGAGGTCTCATGAACACTGAAGCTTTCTTT. Its translation: CASSEWRGLMNTEAFF.

The chain combines TRBV11-2 with TRBJ2-1, with 10 bases fitting TRBD2. The ends lost 1 base at V and 12 bases at J; junction bases unmatched: 9. Per germline, CDR1 SGHAT and CDR2 FQNNGV. The length of the CDR3 is 15 residues. The CDR3 nucleotides are TGTGCCAGCAGCTTAGGGCGGGGACTAGCGCTACGGCAGTTCTTC. Protein sequence: CASSLGRGLALRQFF. Supplemented by reference TRBV11-2 and TRBJ2-1, the full variable domain reads EAGVAQSPRYKIIEKRQSVAFWCNPISGHATLYWYQQILGQGPKLLIQFQNNGVVDDSQLPKDRFSAERLKGVDSTLKIQPAKLEDSAVYLCASSLGRGLALRQFFGPGTRLTVL.

The chain is built from TRBV2 and TRBJ1-1; D possibly corresponds to TRBD1 (6 bases). Germline CDR1 reads SNHLY; CDR2 reads FYNNEI. The CDR3 totals 14 residues. Trimming stripped 5 bases from V and 0 bases from J, with 10 bases between. CDR3 loop: CASSSDSLNTEAFF. CDR3 DNA: TGTGCCAGCAGTTCGGACAGTTTGAACACTGAAGCTTTCTTT.

J is TRBJ1-1 and V is TRBV20-1; D not certain. This CDR3 is built from 11 residues. V lost 5 bases to trimming and J lost 4 bases, with 8 bases between them. CDR1 is DFQATT, CDR2 SNEGSKA, per germline (reference sequence). The CDR3 region is CSAAQFTEAFF. The CDR3 DNA reads TGCAGTGCTGCTCAGTTCACTGAAGCTTTCTTT.